This section outlines one TCR beta chain sequence together with its context. Clones were read by immunoSEQ multiplex PCR, and TCRdb kept only the in-frame ones, dropping some. Here the sample spans 150,000 or so clones, 75% to 80% being singletons. These data are taken from a study of blood T cell repertoires in COVID-19. The junction had 7 bases not matched to a gene; V was cut back by 1 base and J by 5 bases. This CDR3 has 16 amino acids. The V gene's germline CDR1 is KGHSH and CDR2 LQKENI. Sample: peripheral blood. The chain links TRBV18 to TRBJ2-3; 9 bases agree with TRBD2. The sequence was obtained from a woman aged 45-60 years with active or convalescent COVID-19. CDR3 amino acids: CASSPLVAGDLDTQYF. CDR3 DNA: TGTGCCAGCTCACCACTTGTAGCGGGGGACCTAGATACGCAGTATTTT.